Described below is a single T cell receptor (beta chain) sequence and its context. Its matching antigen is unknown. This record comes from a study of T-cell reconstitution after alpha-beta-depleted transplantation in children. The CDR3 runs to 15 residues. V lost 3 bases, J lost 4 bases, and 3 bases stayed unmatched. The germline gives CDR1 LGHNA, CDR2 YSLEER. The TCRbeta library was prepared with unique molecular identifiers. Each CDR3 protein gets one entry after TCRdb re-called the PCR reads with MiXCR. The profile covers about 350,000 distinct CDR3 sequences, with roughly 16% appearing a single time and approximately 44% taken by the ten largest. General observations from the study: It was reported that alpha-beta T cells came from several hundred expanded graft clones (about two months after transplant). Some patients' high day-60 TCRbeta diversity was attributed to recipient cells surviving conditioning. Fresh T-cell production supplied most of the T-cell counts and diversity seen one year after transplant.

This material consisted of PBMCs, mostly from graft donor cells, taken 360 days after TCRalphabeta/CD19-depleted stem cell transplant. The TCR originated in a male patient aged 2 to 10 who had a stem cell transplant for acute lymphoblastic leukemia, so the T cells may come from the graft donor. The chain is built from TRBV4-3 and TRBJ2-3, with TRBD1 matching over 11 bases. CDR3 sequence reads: CASSQGTGGSDTQYF. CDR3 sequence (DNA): TGCGCCAGCAGCCAGGGGACAGGGGGATCAGATACGCAGTATTTT.